This T cell receptor beta chain was captured in a study of T-cell memory formation after mild COVID-19. Overall study results and limits: Clones contracting over day 15 to 85 were CD4/CD8 balanced, with later expanders leaning CD4+.

Per the germline V gene, CDR1 is LGHDT and CDR2 is YNNKEL (reference sequence). Trimming took 1 base from V and 7 from J; bases not matched to a gene: 15. The CDR3 covers 18 residues. TCRdb re-called the 5' RACE reads with MiXCR, one entry per CDR3 protein. Of tens of thousands of distinct CDR3 sequences listed, 16% were seen once; the top ten hold around 29%. This clonotype has a single count. The target antigen is unknown. J is TRBJ2-4 and V is TRBV3-1, with 8 bases lining up with TRBD1. The sequencing sample was made of PBMCs or a T cell subset sorted from them (not recorded which). The TCR comes from an adult woman who had mild COVID-19 (a few samples of this study predate the infection). Cell type and time point are not known. This CDR3 is CASSQVARGREGENIQYF. CDR3 DNA sequence: TGTGCCAGCAGCCAAGTGGCCAGGGGGCGCGAGGGGGAGAACATTCAGTACTTC.